The sequence of this T cell receptor beta chain was determined in a study of blood T cell repertoires in COVID-19. Across the study: The United States, Italy and Spain were the sources of the acute and convalescent COVID-19 samples.

The junction had 8 bases not matched to a gene; V was cut back by 0 bases and J by 5 bases. The CDR3 runs 16 residues. CDR1 is SGHNT and CDR2 is YYREEE in the germline V gene (reference sequence). The method was immunoSEQ multiplex PCR; TCRdb's version includes in-frame clones alone and lacks a portion of them. The profile covers approximately 120,000 clones, with around 89% appearing a single time and 15% to 20% taken by the ten largest. The rearrangement links TRBV5-4 to TRBJ2-1; the match to TRBD2 covers 7 bases. The TCR originated in a human donor with acute or convalescent COVID-19. The donor label of this sample is uncertain. Sequenced material: peripheral blood. The CDR3 sequence is CASSLVVRAGDNEQFF. CDR3 DNA: TGTGCCAGCAGCTTGGTTGTCCGCGCGGGGGACAATGAGCAGTTCTTC.